This TCR beta chain was documented in a study of T-cell reconstitution after alpha-beta-depleted transplantation in children. Study-wide results and limits: Reported findings indicate that, about two months after transplant, alpha-beta T cells came from several hundred expanded clones, which were derived from non-depleted graft cells. One year after transplant, T-cell counts and diversity came mostly from newly produced T cells. Some patients' high day-60 TCRbeta diversity was attributed to recipient cells surviving conditioning.

Unique molecular identifiers were built into the TCRbeta library. MiXCR, run by TCRdb on the PCR reads, gives a single entry per CDR3 protein. The sample has hundreds of thousands of distinct CDR3 sequences, around 12% seen once. A note on this clonotype: Its antigen is not identified. This may be a read error, as it is one base from a much larger clone.

The V end lost 0 bases, the J end lost 4 bases, and 13 bases lay between the germline ends. The CDR3 length is 16 residues. This chain links TRBV12-3 or TRBV12-4 with TRBJ1-5; D remains ambiguous. The sample in question was PBMCs, obtained before TCRalphabeta/CD19-depleted stem cell transplant. The source of this sequence is a girl aged 2-9 years with congenital amegakaryocytic thrombocytopenia, due to receive a stem cell transplant. The CDR3 DNA follows: TGTGCCAGCAGTTTAGCGTCGGCAGAGTGGAATCAGCCCCAGCATTTT. It yields the protein CASSLASAEWNQPQHF.